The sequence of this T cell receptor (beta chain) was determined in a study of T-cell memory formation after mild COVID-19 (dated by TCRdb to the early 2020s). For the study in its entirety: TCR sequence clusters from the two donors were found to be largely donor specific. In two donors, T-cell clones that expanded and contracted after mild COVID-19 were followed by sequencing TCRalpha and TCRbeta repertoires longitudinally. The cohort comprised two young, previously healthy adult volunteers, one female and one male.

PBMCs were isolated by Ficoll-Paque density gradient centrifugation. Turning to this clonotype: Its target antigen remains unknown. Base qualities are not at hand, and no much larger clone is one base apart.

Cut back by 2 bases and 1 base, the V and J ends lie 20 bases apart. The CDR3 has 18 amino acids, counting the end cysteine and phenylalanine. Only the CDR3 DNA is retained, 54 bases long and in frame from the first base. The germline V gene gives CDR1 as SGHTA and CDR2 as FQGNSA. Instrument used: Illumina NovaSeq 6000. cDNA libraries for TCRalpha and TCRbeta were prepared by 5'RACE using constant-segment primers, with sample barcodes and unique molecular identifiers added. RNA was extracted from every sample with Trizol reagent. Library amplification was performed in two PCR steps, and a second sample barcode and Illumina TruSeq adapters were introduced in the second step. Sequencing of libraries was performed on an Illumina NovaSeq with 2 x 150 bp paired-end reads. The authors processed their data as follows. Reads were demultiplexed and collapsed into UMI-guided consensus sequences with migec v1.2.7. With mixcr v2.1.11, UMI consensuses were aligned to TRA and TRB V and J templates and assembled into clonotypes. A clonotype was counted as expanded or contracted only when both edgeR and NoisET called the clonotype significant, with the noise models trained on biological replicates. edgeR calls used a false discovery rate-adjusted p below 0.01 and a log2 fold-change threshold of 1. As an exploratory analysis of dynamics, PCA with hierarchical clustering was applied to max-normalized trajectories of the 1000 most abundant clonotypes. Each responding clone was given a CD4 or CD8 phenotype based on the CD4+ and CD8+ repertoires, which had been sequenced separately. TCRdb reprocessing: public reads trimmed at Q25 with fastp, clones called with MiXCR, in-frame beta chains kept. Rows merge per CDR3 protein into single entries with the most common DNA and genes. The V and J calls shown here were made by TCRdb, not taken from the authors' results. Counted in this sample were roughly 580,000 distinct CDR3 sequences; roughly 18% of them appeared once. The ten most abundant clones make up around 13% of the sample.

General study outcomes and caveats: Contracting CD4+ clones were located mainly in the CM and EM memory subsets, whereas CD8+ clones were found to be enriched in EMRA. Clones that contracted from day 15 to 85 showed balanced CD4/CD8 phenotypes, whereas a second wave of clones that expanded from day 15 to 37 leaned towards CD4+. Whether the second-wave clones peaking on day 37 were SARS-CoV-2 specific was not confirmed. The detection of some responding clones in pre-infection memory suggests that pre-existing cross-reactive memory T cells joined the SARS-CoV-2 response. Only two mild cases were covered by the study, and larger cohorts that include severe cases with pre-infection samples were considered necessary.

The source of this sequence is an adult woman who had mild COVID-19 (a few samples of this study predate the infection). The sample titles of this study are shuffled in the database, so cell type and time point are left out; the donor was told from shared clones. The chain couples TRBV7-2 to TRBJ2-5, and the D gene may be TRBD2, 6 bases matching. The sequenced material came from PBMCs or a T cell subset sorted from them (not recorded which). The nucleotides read TGTGCCAGCAGCTTAAAGATGGTAGCGGAAACGTTCCAAGAGACCCAGTACTTC. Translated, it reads CASSLKMVAETFQETQYF.